What follows are 17 T cell receptor beta chains derived from one specimen sequenced in a study of CD8 T cells in ankylosing spondylitis. MiXCR was run by TCRdb on the 5' RACE reads, yielding one entry per CDR3 protein. Among some 350,000 distinct CDR3 sequences, about 15% were seen once, and the ten largest hold less than 1.1%. The sequenced material came from blood, either unsorted or a sorted T cell fraction (not recorded which). The receptors stem from a male donor with ankylosing spondylitis or in good health (not recorded which).

This clonotype was detected ten times or more. The CDR3 region is CASSYSGGETQYF. DNA for the CDR3: TGTGCCAGCTCTTATTCAGGGGGAGAGACCCAGTACTTC. J is TRBJ2-5 and V is TRBV18; 7 bases are a match to TRBD1. Germline CDR1 is KGHSH and CDR2 is LQKENI. V trimming: 6 bases; J trimming: 4 bases; junction bases outside the gene matches: 5. The CDR3 loop spans 13 amino acids. The variable domain in full, completed from reference TRBV18 and TRBJ2-5, reads NAGVMQNPRHLVRRRGQEARLRCSPMKGHSHVYWYRQLPEEGLKFMVYLQKENIIDESGMPKERFSAEFPKEGPSILRIQQVVRGDSAAYFCASSYSGGETQYFGPGTRLLVL.

This chain uses TRBV5-1 with TRBJ2-5, with 8 bases that match TRBD1. In germline, CDR1 is SGHRS, CDR2 YFSETQ. V gave up 3 bases and J gave up 2 bases; unmatched junction bases: 9. CDR3 length: 16 residues. The CDR3 DNA reads TGCGCCAGCAGCTCCCGACAGGGGAGGATGCAAGAGACCCAGTACTTC. Amino acid sequence: CASSSRQGRMQETQYF.

This clonotype was detected a few times. The genes are TRBV6-5 and TRBJ2-1; 7 bases are shared with TRBD2. V shed 0 bases, J shed 4 bases, and the junction held 9 bases outside the gene matches. CDR3 length equals 17 residues. In germline, CDR1 is MNHEY, CDR2 SVGAGI. The DNA for the CDR3 is TGTGCCAGCAGTTACTCGACGGCGGCGGGAGCGTACAATGAGCAGTTCTTC. This codes for CASSYSTAAGAYNEQFF.

Only a few counts were recorded for this clonotype. The V and J genes are TRBV29-1 and TRBJ2-7; D is perhaps TRBD1 (5 bases). Germline-derived CDR1 and CDR2 are SQVTM and ANQGSEA. V lost 4 bases to trimming and J lost 1 base, with 11 bases between them. The CDR3 is made up of 13 amino acids. CDR3 protein: CSVAQGSSYEQYF. The CDR3, as DNA: TGCAGCGTTGCGCAGGGATCTTCCTACGAGCAGTACTTC.

This clonotype was observed a few times. The chain is built from TRBV5-1 and TRBJ1-1; no clear D gene. The CDR3 has 14 amino acids. Germline V gene sequence: CDR1 SGHRS, CDR2 YFSETQ. V shed 0 bases and J shed 1 base, with 7 bases lying between them. CDR3 nucleotide sequence: TGCGCCAGCAGCTTGGCCATGGGGAACACTGAAGCTTTCTTT. This translates into CASSLAMGNTEAFF.

This clonotype occurred many times. The chain uses TRBV2 and TRBJ2-6; D is perhaps TRBD2 (6 bases). CDR3 length equals 14 residues. CDR1 and CDR2 (germline): SNHLY, FYNNEI. With 8 bases removed from V and 0 bases from J, the gap between germline ends came to 8 bases. Written as DNA, the CDR3 is TGTGCCAGCCGGGGAGGCTCTGGGGCCAACGTCCTGACTTTC. Translation: CASRGGSGANVLTF.

The rearrangement joins TRBV7-2 to TRBJ1-4; 7 bases agree with TRBD1. V shed 1 base and J 0 bases; nucleotides not matched to a gene: 2. The germline V gene encodes CDR1 SGHTA and CDR2 FQGNSA. This CDR3 spans 16 amino acids. The CDR3 loop reads CASSLVGTATNEKLFF. The CDR3 nucleotides read TGTGCCAGCAGCTTAGTCGGGACAGCAACTAATGAAAAACTGTTTTTT. Filled out from reference TRBV7-2 and TRBJ1-4, the complete variable domain reads GAGVSQSPSNKVTEKGKDVELRCDPISGHTALYWYRQSLGQGLEFLIYFQGNSAPDKSGLPSDRFSAERTGGSVSTLTIQRTQQEDSAVYLCASSLVGTATNEKLFFGSGTQLSVL.

The chain is built from TRBV9 and TRBJ2-2; a weak D match, TRBD2 (5 bases). Germline CDR1 reads SGDLS; CDR2 reads YYNGEE. The CDR3 contains 14 residues. The V gene lost 2 bases and the J gene lost 8 bases, with 13 bases spanning the gap. The CDR3 spells CASSVSDVPGELFF. Written as DNA, the CDR3 is TGTGCCAGCAGCGTTAGCGATGTGCCGGGGGAGCTGTTTTTT.

Only a few counts were recorded for this clonotype. The rearrangement uses TRBV3-1 and TRBJ2-3, with unresolved D. The CDR3 length is 13 residues. The germline V gene has CDR1 LGHDT and CDR2 YNNKEL (reference sequence). The V gene lost 1 base and the J gene lost 9 bases, with 11 bases spanning the gap. The CDR3: CASSQGNQKTQYF. The CDR3 bases are TGTGCCAGCAGCCAAGGTAACCAGAAGACGCAGTATTTT.

Ten or more counts support this clonotype. The gene calls are TRBV5-6 and TRBJ1-1; 10 bases line up with TRBD1. The CDR3 is made up of 13 amino acids. CDR1 is SGHDT, CDR2 YYEEEE, per germline. The J segment lost 4 bases and the V segment lost 3 bases, leaving 0 bases of the junction unmatched. As DNA, the CDR3 is TGTGCCAGCAGCTGGACAGGGGGCACTGAAGCTTTCTTT. Residues: CASSWTGGTEAFF.

This clonotype has a handful of counts. The V gene is TRBV9, the J gene TRBJ2-5; D might be TRBD2 (5 bases). V dropped 3 bases and J dropped 0 bases, with 9 bases sitting between them. The CDR3 consists of 14 residues. CDR1 and CDR2 (germline): SGDLS, YYNGEE. The CDR3 reads CASSDSDNQETQYF. For the CDR3, the DNA is TGTGCCAGCAGCGATAGCGATAACCAAGAGACCCAGTACTTC.

This clonotype was counted between two and nine times. The CDR3 region has the DNA TGTGCCAGCTCACCATTACAGGCGAACACCGGGGAGCTGTTTTTT. It codes for CASSPLQANTGELFF. The chain carries TRBV18 and TRBJ2-2, with a tentative D call TRBD1 (5 bases). V lost 2 bases and J 0 bases, leaving 7 bases between the germline ends. CDR3 size: 15 residues. Germline V gene lookup returns CDR1 KGHSH and CDR2 LQKENI.

This clonotype appeared a few times. The V gene is TRBV6-4, the J gene TRBJ1-1, with a tentative D call TRBD1 (6 bases). Trimming cost V 5 bases and J 8 bases, with 15 bases left between them. Germline CDR1 and CDR2: MRHNA and SNTAGT. The CDR3 has 13 amino acids. DNA for the CDR3: TGTGCCAGCAGTCCGGACAGAACGGGGGAAGCTTTCTTT. It specifies CASSPDRTGEAFF.

At least ten counts were recorded for this clonotype. The CDR3 DNA sequence: TGTGCCAGCAGCTTCTCAAGCGGGGGGATGTACGAGCAGTACTTC. Its translation: CASSFSSGGMYEQYF. The chain combines TRBV7-2 with TRBJ2-7; 9 nucleotides line up with TRBD2. This CDR3 has 15 residues. Germline assignment: CDR1 SGHTA and CDR2 FQGNSA. The V gene end was trimmed by 3 bases and the J gene end by 4 bases; junction bases not matched to a gene: 7.

CDR3 nucleotides: TGTGCCAGCAGCCAAGGTTCAGCGGGGGGGCCAGAGACCCAGTACTTC. It translates to CASSQGSAGGPETQYF. The chain combines TRBV4-2 with TRBJ2-5, with 10 bases identical to TRBD2. The V and J ends lost 1 base and 4 bases, in that order; junction bases with no gene match: 6. The CDR3 has 16 amino acids. The germline V gene has CDR1 LGHNA and CDR2 YNFKEQ.

The chain couples TRBV20-1 to TRBJ1-6, with D hard to call. V lost 4 bases, J lost 9 bases, and 22 bases lay in between. The CDR3 runs to 16 residues. Germline assignment: CDR1 DFQATT and CDR2 SNEGSKA (reference sequence). This CDR3 is CSATVGLSFRGSPLHF. In DNA form, the CDR3 reads TGCAGTGCTACGGTTGGACTGTCGTTCCGGGGTTCACCCCTCCACTTT.

V is TRBV7-9 and J is TRBJ1-3; no clear D. The CDR3 runs 16 residues. Trimming pared 8 bases from V and 0 bases from J, leaving 17 bases between. The germline CDR1 and CDR2 sequences are SEHNR and FQNEAQ (reference sequence). CDR3 DNA: TGTGCCAGCGAGGAGTGGGGTCACCGCTCTGGAAACACCATATATTTT. Its protein product is CASEEWGHRSGNTIYF.